This T cell receptor beta chain was captured in a study of CD8 T cells in ankylosing spondylitis. The study's findings and limits: A motif of 8 or 9 highly homologous TCR beta variants was seen as apparently characteristic of ankylosing spondylitis blood. In synovial fluid and blood from reactive arthritis, some motif variants were previously reported. Clones tied to disease were said to be significantly enriched in matched ankylosing spondylitis synovial fluid.

TCRdb re-derived calls from the 5' RACE reads in MiXCR, one entry per CDR3 protein. The sample carries about 540,000 distinct CDR3 sequences, about 12% recorded once. This CDR3 has 15 residues. Trimming took off 4 bases at V and 2 bases at J, with 15 bases between the two ends. Germline CDR1 is SGHDN and CDR2 is FVKESK. A remark on this clonotype: As yet, its antigen is unknown.

The material sequenced was blood, either unsorted or a sorted T cell fraction (not recorded which). This chain joins TRBV14 and TRBJ2-7; D might be TRBD2 (5 bases). This sequence was found in a male donor with ankylosing spondylitis. The CDR3: CASSPSAGKTYEQYF. The CDR3 coding sequence is TGTGCCAGCAGCCCCTCGGCGGGCAAAACCTACGAGCAGTACTTC.